This TCR beta chain was profiled in a study of T cell clonality in common variable immunodeficiency. Overall study results and limits: Shared TCRbeta clones were fewer between CVID subjects than controls. What drives increased CVID clonality needs T cell subpopulation sequencing. Fewer deletions and N-nucleotide insertions were reportedly seen in common variable immunodeficiency TCR beta sequences.

Most patients and controls had Caucasian heritage. This clone was seen repeatedly, ten times or more. Its cognate antigen is unknown. The read comes to an end 3 residues before the CDR3 does, leaving the germline J gene to fill in the end. Assay: immunoSEQ multiplex PCR; the TCRdb copy retains only in-frame clones and omits some. This sample has about 52,000 clones, each found more than once. V lost 0 bases, J lost 4 bases, and 9 bases stayed unmatched. CDR3 length equals 17 residues. The material sequenced was peripheral blood mononuclear cells. The J gene is TRBJ2-5, the V gene TRBV12-3 or TRBV12-4; TRBD2 aligns across 9 bases. This receptor was identified in a person between 18 and 75 years old in good health. The CDR3 loop is CASSLALAGHRRETQYF. Partial CDR3 DNA: TGTGCCAGCAGTTTAGCGCTAGCGGGGCACCGACGAGAGACC.